Presented here are 24 T cell receptor beta chains from one specimen sequenced in a study of T cell responses to AZD1222 COVID-19 vaccine (dated by TCRdb to the early 2020s). This specimen's time point label, per the study, means: about 28 days (+/-7) after the second vaccine dose. The library relied on the immunoSEQ multiplex PCR assay. TCRdb carries this immuneACCESS record with in-frame sequences only. Its versions omit some clonotypes, under half of them owing to an unresolved V gene in the studies checked, with the rest unexplained. This sample holds 150,000 to 200,000 clones; under 95% were observed only once. 1% to 1.5% of the sample is held by the ten biggest clonotypes. Sample: peripheral blood, taken 28 days after the second AZD1222 dose. Source of these receptors: an adult who received the AZD1222 COVID-19 vaccine.

As concerns this clone: This sample includes further DNA sequences coding for the same CDR3. The CDR3 protein is CASSGQGDNSPLHF. In DNA, the CDR3 is TGTGCCAGCAGCGGACAGGGCGATAATTCACCCCTCCACTTT. This chain connects TRBV2 to TRBJ1-6; 8 nucleotides match TRBD1. Germline trimming cut 6 bases from V and 5 bases from J; bases unmatched to any gene: 3. The CDR3 covers 14 residues. Germline V gene sequence: CDR1 SNHLY, CDR2 FYNNEI.

This chain connects TRBV19 to TRBJ1-3, with D possibly matching TRBD1 (6 bases). CDR3 length equals 16 residues. CDR1 is LNHDA, CDR2 SQIVND, per germline (reference sequence). The ends were cut back, 1 base at V and 4 bases at J, with 14 bases in the middle. The CDR3 nucleotides are TGTGCCAGTAGTATAGTTGCCGGGGGCCTCGGAAACACCATATATTTT. Translation gives CASSIVAGGLGNTIYF.

V gene TRBV4-1 combines with J gene TRBJ2-7, with a possible D match to TRBD2 (7 bases). The CDR3 consists of 15 residues. Looked up from germline, CDR1 is MGHRA and CDR2 is YSYEKL. The ends were cut back, 6 bases at V and 2 bases at J, with 17 bases in the middle. The CDR3 region has the DNA TGCGCCAGCAGGCAAATAGGGGGGGGAACCTACGAGCAGTACTTC. This encodes CASRQIGGGTYEQYF.

This clone is a singleton in its sample. The V and J genes are TRBV6-6 and TRBJ2-7; D uncertain. The CDR3 is 13 residues long. CDR1 is MNHNY, CDR2 SVGAGI, per germline (reference sequence). V lost 0 bases and J 0 bases, leaving 3 bases between the germline ends. This CDR3 is CASSYSGSYEQYF. For the CDR3, the DNA is TGTGCCAGCAGTTACTCGGGCTCCTACGAGCAGTACTTC.

The chain carries TRBV19 and TRBJ1-4; the D gene is possibly TRBD1 (5 bases). The V end was cut by 6 bases, the J end by 5 bases, with 7 bases between. This CDR3 is 12 amino acids long. The V gene's germline CDR1 is LNHDA and CDR2 SQIVND (reference sequence). CDR3 sequence: CASSDRNEKLFF. For the CDR3, the DNA is TGTGCCAGTAGCGACAGAAATGAAAAACTGTTTTTT.

J is TRBJ1-2 and V is TRBV25-1, with D possibly TRBD1 on 6 matching bases. Trimming shortened V by 3 bases and J by 6 bases, and 11 bases separated the two germline ends. Germline V gives CDR1 MGHDK, CDR2 SYGVNS. This CDR3 has 13 residues. The CDR3 spells CASSEGQGNGYTF. The CDR3 region has the DNA TGTGCCAGCAGTGAGGGGCAGGGGAATGGCTACACCTTC.

This clone was recorded once. The chain employs TRBV7-8 and TRBJ2-5; D is perhaps TRBD1 (6 bases). Trimming cost V 4 bases and J 1 base, with 10 bases left between them. CDR3 length: 14 residues. CDR1 and CDR2 from the germline V gene are SGHVS and FQNEAQ. The CDR3 region is CASSSRTAQETQYF. CDR3 sequence (DNA): TGTGCCAGCAGCTCCAGGACAGCCCAAGAGACCCAGTACTTC.

The chain combines TRBV2 with TRBJ2-7; 15 bases line up with TRBD2. The V segment lost 9 bases and the J segment 1 base; nucleotides outside the gene matches: 4. Germline CDR1 SNHLY, CDR2 FYNNEI. The CDR3 consists of 15 residues. CDR3 sequence: CASGLAGGRSYEQYF. The DNA of the CDR3 is TGTGCCAGTGGACTAGCGGGAGGGCGGTCCTACGAGCAGTACTTC.

V is TRBV10-3 and J is TRBJ2-1; 13 bases are a match to TRBD2. The junction had 8 bases not matched to a gene; V was cut back by 7 bases and J by 8 bases. The CDR3 covers 15 residues. CDR1 ENHRY and CDR2 SYGVKD come from the germline V gene. The CDR3: CAITPGTSGEDEQFF. The CDR3 nucleotides read TGTGCCATCACCCCAGGGACTAGCGGGGAAGATGAGCAGTTCTTC.

The chain joins TRBV9 to TRBJ2-2, with 13 bases fitting TRBD2. Per the germline V gene, CDR1 is SGDLS and CDR2 is YYNGEE. Trimming removed 0 bases from V and 6 bases from J; junction bases left unmatched: 5. The CDR3 is 17 residues long. CDR3 DNA sequence: TGTGCCAGCAGCGTAGCTACTAGCGGGAGGGCCCCCGGGGAGCTGTTTTTT. It yields the protein CASSVATSGRAPGELFF.

The genes are TRBV7-8 and TRBJ1-6; D uncertain. Germline CDR1 is SGHVS and CDR2 is FQNEAQ. This CDR3 is 15 amino acids long. V lost 4 bases and J 6 bases, leaving 13 bases between the germline ends. CDR3 coding DNA: TGTGCCAGCAGCTCGGCCCGGGATTCTAATTCACCCCTCCACTTT. Its translation: CASSSARDSNSPLHF.

V gene TRBV28 combines with J gene TRBJ2-2; no reliable D call. V lost 7 bases, J lost 4 bases, and 10 bases lay in between. The CDR3 runs to 13 residues. The germline CDR1 and CDR2 sequences are MDHEN and SYDVKM. The CDR3 loop is CASTLVGTGELFF. Here the CDR3 DNA reads TGTGCCAGCACCCTAGTGGGCACCGGGGAGCTGTTTTTT.

V usage is TRBV5-1 and J usage is TRBJ2-1; 14 positions agree with TRBD2. The CDR3 totals 15 residues. Germline loops: CDR1 SGHRS, CDR2 YFSETQ. Trimming at V came to 4 bases and at J to 6 bases, leaving 3 bases not matched to a gene. Here the CDR3 reads CASSRTSGGPNEQFF. The CDR3 DNA reads TGCGCCAGCAGCCGGACTAGCGGGGGGCCCAATGAGCAGTTCTTC.

This sequence joins TRBV5-4 and TRBJ2-3; D tentatively reads TRBD1 or TRBD2 (5 bases each). Trimming took off 2 bases at V and 3 bases at J, with 28 bases between the two ends. This CDR3 spans 20 amino acids. Germline CDR1 and CDR2: SGHNT and YYREEE (reference sequence). DNA of the CDR3: TGTGCCAGCAGCTTCATACGGGGACGGGGATACCTCTTAGGTACAGATACGCAGTATTTT. It is translated as CASSFIRGRGYLLGTDTQYF.

This chain uses TRBV28 with TRBJ1-5, with 11 bases matching TRBD1. This CDR3 has 18 amino acids. Germline CDR1 and CDR2: MDHEN and SYDVKM. After removal of 6 bases from V and 3 bases from J, the junction contained 13 bases not matched to a gene. The CDR3 region has the DNA TGTGCCAGCAGGATGAGAGGACAGGGGGCAAACTTCAATCAGCCCCAGCATTTT. Amino acid sequence: CASRMRGQGANFNQPQHF. Full variable domain (remainder filled in from reference TRBV28 and TRBJ1-5): DVKVTQSSRYLVKRTGEKVFLECVQDMDHENMFWYRQDPGLGLRLIYFSYDVKMKEKGDIPEGYSVSREKKERFSLILESASTNQTSMYLCASRMRGQGANFNQPQHFGDGTRLSIL.

The CDR3, as DNA: TGTGCCAGCAGTTTACCCCCGGCGGGCGGGACTAGGGGAGATGAGCAGTTCTTC. Its protein is CASSLPPAGGTRGDEQFF. V and J are TRBV27 and TRBJ2-1; 8 bases are shared with TRBD2. There are 18 residues in the CDR3. V trimming: 2 bases; J trimming: 8 bases; junction bases outside the gene matches: 17. Germline values: CDR1 MNHEY, CDR2 SMNVEV (reference sequence).

For the CDR3, the DNA is TGTGCCAGCAGCTCTAGCGGGGGGCGGGAGACCCAGTACTTC. Its translation is CASSSSGGRETQYF. J is TRBJ2-5 and V is TRBV7-2; 11 bases are shared with TRBD2. V shed 4 bases, J shed 5 bases, and the junction held 3 bases outside the gene matches. The germline CDR1 and CDR2 sequences are SGHTA and FQGNSA. This CDR3 has 14 residues.

The chain carries TRBV7-9 and TRBJ2-7; D call uncertain. This CDR3 contains 12 residues. V lost 1 base, J lost 7 bases, and 8 bases lay in between. In germline, CDR1 is SEHNR, CDR2 FQNEAQ (reference sequence). CDR3 residues: CASSLGFREQYF. In DNA, the CDR3 is TGTGCCAGCAGCTTAGGGTTTAGGGAGCAGTACTTC.

The genes are TRBV5-1 and TRBJ2-5; 8 bases align to TRBD2. This CDR3 is built from 15 residues. From germline, CDR1 is SGHRS and CDR2 YFSETQ. The V segment lost 4 bases and the J segment 5 bases; nucleotides outside the gene matches: 10. CDR3 nucleotide sequence: TGCGCCAGCAGCCCCGGGAGCGGGGGAGGGGAGACCCAGTACTTC. It codes for CASSPGSGGGETQYF.

The chain is built from TRBV6-5 and TRBJ2-1; TRBD1 might be the D (6 bases). Between the trimmed V and J ends, which lost 5 bases and 13 bases, there was a span of 12 bases. Germline V lookup: CDR1 MNHEY, CDR2 SVGAGI. This CDR3 comprises 11 residues. CDR3 in DNA: TGTGCCAGCAGTCCCGAGGGGGAACAGTTCTTC. Amino acids: CASSPEGEQFF.

The V gene is TRBV6-1, the J gene TRBJ1-6; D uncertain. Germline loops: CDR1 MNHNS, CDR2 SASEGT. Trimming cost V 2 bases and J 13 bases, with 9 bases left between them. The CDR3 consists of 12 residues. CDR3 residues: CASSELGKPLHF. The CDR3 nucleotides read TGTGCCAGCAGTGAACTGGGAAAGCCCCTCCACTTT.

The chain employs TRBV28 and TRBJ2-1; 10 bases are shared with TRBD1. The CDR3 consists of 16 residues. The germline V gene encodes CDR1 MDHEN and CDR2 SYDVKM. V lost 6 bases and J lost 8; bases outside the gene matches: 13. For the CDR3, the DNA is TGTGCCAGCAGCCCAACGACAGGGGGCATGAGCGATGAGCAGTTCTTC. Protein: CASSPTTGGMSDEQFF.

This sequence joins TRBV2 and TRBJ1-2; D not resolved. The V end lost 10 bases, the J end lost 1 base, and 7 bases lay between the germline ends. The length of the CDR3 is 11 residues. The germline gives CDR1 SNHLY, CDR2 FYNNEI. The CDR3 DNA sequence: TGTGCCATCAACCTTAACTATGGCTACACCTTC. Protein: CAINLNYGYTF.

In its sample, this clone was seen once. The chain combines TRBV27 with TRBJ1-5; unclear D gene. V lost 5 bases and J 4 bases, leaving 9 bases between the germline ends. The CDR3 spans 13 residues. The germline gives CDR1 MNHEY, CDR2 SMNVEV (reference sequence). This CDR3 reads CASSPLFNQPQHF. CDR3 sequence (DNA): TGTGCCAGCAGTCCCCTGTTTAATCAGCCCCAGCATTTT.